Presented here are 2 T cell receptor beta chains from one specimen sequenced in a study of blood T cell repertoires in COVID-19. Repertoires were generated with immunoSEQ multiplex PCR, while TCRdb's copy carries only in-frame clones and drops some. The sample holds under 450,000 clones; 65% to 90% are singletons and the top ten take just over 7%. The sample comprised peripheral blood. Every receptor here comes from a woman in her sixties or seventies with COVID-19, enrolled during active disease.

This clone was found once. The junction does not match germline at one end; this may be a read error. The CDR3 is CASISVVGRIF. In DNA form, the CDR3 reads TGTGCCAGCATCTCCGTGGTGGGGAGGATCTTT. The genes are TRBV6-5 and TRBJ1-1; D is undetermined. The germline V gene encodes CDR1 MNHEY and CDR2 SVGAGI. CDR3 length equals 11 residues.

This clone was seen at least ten times. This chain joins TRBV3-1 (or the pseudogene TRBV3-2) and TRBJ2-3; 8 nucleotides line up with TRBD1. The CDR3 covers 13 residues. J gave up 4 bases and V 7 bases, and 4 bases lay outside the gene matches. CDR1 and CDR2 from the germline V gene are LGHDT and YNNKEL (reference sequence). CDR3 in amino acids: CASTPGGADTQYF. The CDR3 DNA reads TGTGCCAGCACCCCAGGGGGCGCAGATACGCAGTATTTT.